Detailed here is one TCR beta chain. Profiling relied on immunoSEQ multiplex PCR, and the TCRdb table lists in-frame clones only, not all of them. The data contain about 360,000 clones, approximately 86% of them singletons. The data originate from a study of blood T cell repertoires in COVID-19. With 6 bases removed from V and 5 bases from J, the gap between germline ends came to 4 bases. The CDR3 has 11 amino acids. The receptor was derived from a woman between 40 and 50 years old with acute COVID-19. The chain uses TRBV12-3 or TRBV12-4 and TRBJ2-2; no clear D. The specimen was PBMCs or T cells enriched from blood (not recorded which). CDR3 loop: CASRLTGELFF. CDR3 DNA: TGTGCCAGCAGACTTACCGGGGAGCTGTTTTTT.